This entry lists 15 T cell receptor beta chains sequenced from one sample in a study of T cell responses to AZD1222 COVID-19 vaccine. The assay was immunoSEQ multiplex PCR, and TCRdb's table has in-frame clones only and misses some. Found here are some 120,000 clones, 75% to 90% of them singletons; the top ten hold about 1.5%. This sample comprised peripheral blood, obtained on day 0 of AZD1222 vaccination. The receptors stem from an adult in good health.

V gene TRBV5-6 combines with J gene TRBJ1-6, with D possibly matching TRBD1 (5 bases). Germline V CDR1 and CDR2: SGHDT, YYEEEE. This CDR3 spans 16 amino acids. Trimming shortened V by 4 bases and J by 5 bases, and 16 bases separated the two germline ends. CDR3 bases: TGTGCCAGCAGCGCGTTGGGCCCCAGGGATAATTCACCCCTCCACTTT. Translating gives CASSALGPRDNSPLHF. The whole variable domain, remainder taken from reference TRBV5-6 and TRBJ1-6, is DAGVTQSPTHLIKTRGQQVTLRCSPKSGHDTVSWYQQALGQGPQFIFQYYEEEERQRGNFPDRFSGHQFPNYSSELNVNALLLGDSALYLCASSALGPRDNSPLHFGNGTRLTVT.

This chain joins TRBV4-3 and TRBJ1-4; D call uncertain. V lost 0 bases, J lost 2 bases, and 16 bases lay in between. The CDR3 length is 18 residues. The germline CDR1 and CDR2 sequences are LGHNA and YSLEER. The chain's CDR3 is CASSQESGLAGTNEKLFF. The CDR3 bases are TGCGCCAGCAGCCAAGAGAGCGGGTTAGCGGGGACTAATGAAAAACTGTTTTTT.

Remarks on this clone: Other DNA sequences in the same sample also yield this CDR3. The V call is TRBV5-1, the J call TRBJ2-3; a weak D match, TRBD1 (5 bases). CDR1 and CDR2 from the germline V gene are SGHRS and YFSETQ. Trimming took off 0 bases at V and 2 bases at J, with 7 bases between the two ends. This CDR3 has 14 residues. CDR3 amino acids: CASSLGGLTDTQYF. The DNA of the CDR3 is TGCGCCAGCAGCTTGGGGGGCCTCACAGATACGCAGTATTTT. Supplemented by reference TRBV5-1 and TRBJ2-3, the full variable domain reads KAGVTQTPRYLIKTRGQQVTLSCSPISGHRSVSWYQQTPGQGLQFLFEYFSETQRNKGNFPGRFSGRQFSNSRSEMNVSTLELGDSALYLCASSLGGLTDTQYFGPGTRLTVL.

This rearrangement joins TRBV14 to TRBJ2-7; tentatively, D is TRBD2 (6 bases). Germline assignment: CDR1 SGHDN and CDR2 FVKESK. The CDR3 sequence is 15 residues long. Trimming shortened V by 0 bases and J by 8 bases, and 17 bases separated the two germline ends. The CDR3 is CASSQDRGTADKQYF. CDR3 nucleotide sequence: TGTGCCAGCAGCCAAGATCGGGGGACTGCTGATAAGCAGTACTTC.

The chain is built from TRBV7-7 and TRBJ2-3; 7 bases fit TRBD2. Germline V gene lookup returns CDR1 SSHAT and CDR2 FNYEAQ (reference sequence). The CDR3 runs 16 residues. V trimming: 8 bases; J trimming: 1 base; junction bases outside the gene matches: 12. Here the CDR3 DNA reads TGTGCCAGCGAACCCCTGGGGGGGACCCGCACAGATACGCAGTATTTT. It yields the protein CASEPLGGTRTDTQYF.

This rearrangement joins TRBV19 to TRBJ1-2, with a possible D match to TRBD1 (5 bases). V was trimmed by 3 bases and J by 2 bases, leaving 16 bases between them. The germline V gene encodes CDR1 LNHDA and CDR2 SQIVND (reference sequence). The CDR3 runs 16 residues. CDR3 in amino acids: CASSMRGSRENYGYTF. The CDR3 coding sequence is TGTGCCAGTAGTATGAGAGGAAGCAGGGAGAACTATGGCTACACCTTC.

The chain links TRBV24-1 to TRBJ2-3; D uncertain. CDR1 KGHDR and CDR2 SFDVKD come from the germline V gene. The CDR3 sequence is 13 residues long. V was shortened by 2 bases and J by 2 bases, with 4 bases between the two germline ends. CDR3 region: CATSDSNTDTQYF. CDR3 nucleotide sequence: TGTGCCACCAGTGATTCCAACACAGATACGCAGTATTTT.

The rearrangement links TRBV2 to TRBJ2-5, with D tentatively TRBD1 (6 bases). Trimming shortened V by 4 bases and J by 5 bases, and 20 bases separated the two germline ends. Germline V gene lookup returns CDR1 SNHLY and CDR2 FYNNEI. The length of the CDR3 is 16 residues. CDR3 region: CASSARTVPGYETQYF. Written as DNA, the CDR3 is TGTGCCAGCAGTGCCCGGACAGTTCCAGGGTACGAGACCCAGTACTTC.

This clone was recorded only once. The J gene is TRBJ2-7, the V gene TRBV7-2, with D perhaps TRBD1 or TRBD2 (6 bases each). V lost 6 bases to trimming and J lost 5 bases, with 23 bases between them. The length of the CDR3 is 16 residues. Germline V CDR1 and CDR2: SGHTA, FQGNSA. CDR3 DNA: TGTGCCAGCAGGCCTAGTTTTATCGGGGGCACTGACGAGCAGTACTTC. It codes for CASRPSFIGGTDEQYF.

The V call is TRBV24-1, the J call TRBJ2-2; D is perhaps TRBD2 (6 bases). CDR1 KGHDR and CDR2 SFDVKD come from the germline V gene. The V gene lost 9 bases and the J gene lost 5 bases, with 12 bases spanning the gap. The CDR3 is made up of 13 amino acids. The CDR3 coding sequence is TGTGCCACCGGCGGGGCGGGGACCGGGGAGCTGTTTTTT. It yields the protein CATGGAGTGELFF.

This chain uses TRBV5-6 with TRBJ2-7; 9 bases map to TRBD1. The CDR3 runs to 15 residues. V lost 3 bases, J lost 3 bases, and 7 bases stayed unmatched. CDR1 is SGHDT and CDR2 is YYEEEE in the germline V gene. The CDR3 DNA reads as TGTGCCAGCAGCTCCCGGGACAGGGAGTACTACGAGCAGTACTTC. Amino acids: CASSSRDREYYEQYF. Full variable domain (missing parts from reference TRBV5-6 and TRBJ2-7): DAGVTQSPTHLIKTRGQQVTLRCSPKSGHDTVSWYQQALGQGPQFIFQYYEEEERQRGNFPDRFSGHQFPNYSSELNVNALLLGDSALYLCASSSRDREYYEQYFGPGTRLTVT.

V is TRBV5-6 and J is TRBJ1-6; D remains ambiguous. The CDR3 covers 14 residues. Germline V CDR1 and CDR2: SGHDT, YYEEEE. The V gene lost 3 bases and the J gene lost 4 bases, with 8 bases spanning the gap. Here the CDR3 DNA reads TGTGCCAGCAGCTCCGCACCTTATAATTCACCCCTCCACTTT. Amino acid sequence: CASSSAPYNSPLHF.

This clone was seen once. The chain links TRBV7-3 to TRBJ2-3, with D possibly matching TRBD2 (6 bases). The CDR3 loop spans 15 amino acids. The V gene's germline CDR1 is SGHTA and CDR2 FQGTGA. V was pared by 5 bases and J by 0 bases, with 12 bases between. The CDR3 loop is CASSRDGGSTDTQYF. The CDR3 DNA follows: TGTGCCAGCAGCCGAGACGGGGGAAGCACAGATACGCAGTATTTT.

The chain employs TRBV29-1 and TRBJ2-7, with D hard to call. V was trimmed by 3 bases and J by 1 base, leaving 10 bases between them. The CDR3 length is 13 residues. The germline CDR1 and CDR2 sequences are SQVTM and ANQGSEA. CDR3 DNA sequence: TGCAGCGTTGAGGCTGGGAAATCCTACGAGCAGTACTTC. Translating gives CSVEAGKSYEQYF.

The CDR3 DNA reads TGTGCCAGCAGTTCAGGCGGGGTGATAAATGAGCAGTTCTTC. Translation gives CASSSGGVINEQFF. The chain links TRBV28 to TRBJ2-1, with D perhaps TRBD2 (6 bases). Germline CDR1 is MDHEN and CDR2 is SYDVKM. V gave up 4 bases and J gave up 7 bases, with 14 bases separating them. CDR3 size: 14 residues. Full variable domain (rest looked up from reference TRBV28 and TRBJ2-1): DVKVTQSSRYLVKRTGEKVFLECVQDMDHENMFWYRQDPGLGLRLIYFSYDVKMKEKGDIPEGYSVSREKKERFSLILESASTNQTSMYLCASSSGGVINEQFFGPGTRLTVL.